The 32 T cell receptor beta chains below come from one sample, sequenced in a study of shared clonotypes between healthy human individuals. Using immunoSEQ multiplex PCR, the repertoire was profiled, and TCRdb retains in-frame clones only, with some absent. The data show some 1,100,000 clones, approximately 80% seen once. Sequenced: memory CD4+ T cells from PBMCs. Regarding subset: CD45RA-negative fraction. Receptors were obtained from a man aged 18 to 30 in good health. Some clones in this sample may be carry-over from other donors' samples.

CDR3 bases: TGTGCCAGCAGCTTAGTTTCCCACAGGGTGGTCCACAATGAGCAGTTCTTC. Translating it yields CASSLVSHRVVHNEQFF. The chain employs TRBV7-8 and TRBJ2-1; D is possibly TRBD1 (6 bases). Germline CDR1 reads SGHVS; CDR2 reads FQNEAQ. The ends were cut back, 1 base at V and 5 bases at J, with 18 bases in the middle. The CDR3 covers 17 residues.

This rearrangement joins TRBV18 to TRBJ1-2, with TRBD1 as a possible D gene (6 bases). Trimming pared 3 bases from V and 8 bases from J, leaving 13 bases between. From germline, CDR1 is KGHSH and CDR2 LQKENI. The CDR3 extends over 13 amino acids. The CDR3 is CASSPLGGRGYTF. As DNA, the CDR3 is TGTGCCAGCTCACCCCTAGGGGGTCGGGGCTACACCTTC.

The count of this clone is one. J is TRBJ1-6 and V is TRBV6-1; no clear D. The CDR3 runs 13 residues. Between the trimmed V and J ends, which lost 1 base and 7 bases, there was a span of 5 bases. Germline assignment: CDR1 MNHNS and CDR2 SASEGT. The CDR3 loop reads CASSEGLNSPLHF. CDR3 coding DNA: TGTGCCAGCAGTGAAGGGTTGAATTCACCCCTCCACTTT.

This clone came up many times. The chain joins TRBV6-5 to TRBJ1-1; no clear D. Germline CDR1 and CDR2: MNHEY and SVGAGI. This CDR3 is 11 amino acids long. Deletions cut 6 bases from V and 10 bases from J, with 12 bases between. The CDR3 region is CASRAAFGAFF. The DNA of the CDR3 is TGTGCCAGCAGGGCCGCTTTTGGAGCTTTCTTT.

V gene TRBV5-1 combines with J gene TRBJ1-4; perhaps TRBD1 as D (6 bases). Germline assignment: CDR1 SGHRS and CDR2 YFSETQ. V dropped 2 bases and J dropped 1 base, with 12 bases sitting between them. The CDR3 loop spans 16 amino acids. The CDR3 loop is CASSFQGGGTNEKLFF. CDR3 in DNA: TGCGCCAGCAGCTTCCAGGGAGGGGGAACTAATGAAAAACTGTTTTTT.

The V gene is TRBV7-2, the J gene TRBJ2-3, with a weak D call TRBD1 (6 bases). Trimming cost V 6 bases and J 1 base, with 8 bases left between them. CDR1 is SGHTA, CDR2 FQGNSA, per germline. The CDR3 totals 13 residues. The CDR3 loop is CASRRQGTDTQYF. As DNA, the CDR3 is TGTGCCAGCAGGCGACAGGGCACAGATACGCAGTATTTT. The whole variable domain, remainder taken from reference TRBV7-2 and TRBJ2-3, is GAGVSQSPSNKVTEKGKDVELRCDPISGHTALYWYRQSLGQGLEFLIYFQGNSAPDKSGLPSDRFSAERTGGSVSTLTIQRTQQEDSAVYLCASRRQGTDTQYFGPGTRLTVL.

The CDR3 DNA follows: TGTGCCAGCAGTTGGCCGGGGTACAATGAGCAGTTCTTC. It specifies CASSWPGYNEQFF. The rearrangement uses TRBV28 and TRBJ2-1; a weak D match, TRBD2 (5 bases). V gave up 4 bases and J gave up 4 bases, with 8 bases separating them. The CDR3 is 13 residues long. Germline values: CDR1 MDHEN, CDR2 SYDVKM. Complete variable domain (other parts from reference TRBV28 and TRBJ2-1): DVKVTQSSRYLVKRTGEKVFLECVQDMDHENMFWYRQDPGLGLRLIYFSYDVKMKEKGDIPEGYSVSREKKERFSLILESASTNQTSMYLCASSWPGYNEQFFGPGTRLTVL.

The genes are TRBV6-5 and TRBJ2-5; 8 bases fit TRBD1. With V trimmed by 6 bases and J by 4 bases, 4 bases remained unmatched. Germline lookup yields CDR1 MNHEY and CDR2 SVGAGI. The CDR3 has 13 residues. The CDR3 loop is CASSFDRGETQYF. In DNA, the CDR3 is TGTGCCAGCAGCTTCGACAGGGGAGAGACCCAGTACTTC.

Concerning this clone itself: A read error is likely here: a far larger clone is one base away. The sample has other DNA sequences that encode this CDR3 too. The chain recombines TRBV4-2 with TRBJ1-4, with TRBD1 matching 9 bases. The germline gives CDR1 LGHNA, CDR2 YNFKEQ. Trimming cost V 4 bases and J 11 bases; bases outside gene matches: 8. The CDR3 has 14 amino acids. The CDR3, as DNA: TGTGCCAGCAGCCTGGGGGGACAGGGAGGGAAACTGTTTTTT. Protein sequence: CASSLGGQGGKLFF.

V usage is TRBV27 and J usage is TRBJ2-7; D call uncertain. The length of the CDR3 is 15 residues. Trimming pared 0 bases from V and 2 bases from J, leaving 11 bases between. The germline gives CDR1 MNHEY, CDR2 SMNVEV (reference sequence). CDR3 residues: CASSLSGRAAYEQYF. The CDR3 coding sequence is TGTGCCAGCAGTTTATCGGGCAGAGCCGCCTACGAGCAGTACTTC.

The chain combines TRBV5-1 with TRBJ2-2; tentative D call: TRBD1 (7 bases). Germline CDR1 and CDR2: SGHRS and YFSETQ. Between the trimmed V and J ends, which lost 5 bases and 6 bases, there was a span of 14 bases. The CDR3 has 14 amino acids. The CDR3 nucleotides are TGCGCCAGCAGGCCCAGGGGGGCGTCCGGGGAGCTGTTTTTT. This sequence encodes CASRPRGASGELFF.

This chain connects TRBV15 to TRBJ1-1; 7 positions match TRBD1. Per germline, CDR1 LNHNV and CDR2 YYDKDF (reference sequence). The CDR3 consists of 16 residues. The V segment lost 3 bases and the J segment 1 base; nucleotides outside the gene matches: 8. CDR3 DNA: TGTGCCACCAGCAGCAGACAGGGATTGACGAACACTGAAGCTTTCTTT. Its protein is CATSSRQGLTNTEAFF.

The V and J genes are TRBV29-1 and TRBJ1-1; D unresolved. V lost 7 bases, J lost 1 base, and 7 bases lay in between. This CDR3 is 11 amino acids long. CDR1 and CDR2 (germline): SQVTM, ANQGSEA. The CDR3 here is CSARQNTEAFF. The CDR3 DNA reads TGCAGCGCCAGACAGAACACTGAAGCTTTCTTT.

CDR3 protein: CASSERQSYEQYF. CDR3 in DNA: TGTGCCAGCAGTGAGAGACAGAGCTACGAGCAGTACTTC. The rearrangement uses TRBV6-1 and TRBJ2-7; the D gene is possibly TRBD1 (5 bases). Germline V gene sequence: CDR1 MNHNS, CDR2 SASEGT. V lost 3 bases, J lost 3 bases, and 9 bases lay in between. This CDR3 region has 13 residues.

The sample holds one count of this clone. The rearrangement uses TRBV5-1 and TRBJ1-1; TRBD1 agrees at 8 bases. J gave up 11 bases and V 4 bases, and 10 bases lay outside the gene matches. The CDR3 is made up of 13 amino acids. CDR1 is SGHRS, CDR2 YFSETQ, per germline. The CDR3 reads CASSQGAPGSAFF. CDR3 DNA: TGCGCCAGCAGCCAGGGGGCGCCGGGTTCTGCTTTCTTT.

This clone came up a few times. The chain has TRBV7-9 and TRBJ2-5; D remains unclear. The CDR3 runs 13 residues. Germline CDR1 is SEHNR and CDR2 is FQNEAQ (reference sequence). V lost 2 bases, J lost 5 bases, and 9 bases lay in between. CDR3 protein: CASSLSRAETQYF. In DNA, the CDR3 is TGTGCCAGCAGCTTATCTAGAGCGGAGACCCAGTACTTC. Using reference TRBV7-9 and TRBJ2-5 for the parts outside the CDR3, the full variable domain is DTGVSQNPRHKITKRGQNVTFRCDPISEHNRLYWYRQTLGQGPEFLTYFQNEAQLEKSRLLSDRFSAERPKGSFSTLEIQRTEQGDSAMYLCASSLSRAETQYFGPGTRLLVL.

V gene TRBV19 combines with J gene TRBJ2-5; TRBD2 agrees at 7 bases. Germline V gene lookup returns CDR1 LNHDA and CDR2 SQIVND (reference sequence). V lost 6 bases and J lost 1; bases outside the gene matches: 5. The CDR3 extends over 14 amino acids. CDR3 sequence (DNA): TGTGCCAGTAGAGTTCGCGGGGGCCAAGAGACCCAGTACTTC. It encodes CASRVRGGQETQYF.

The chain uses TRBV29-1 and TRBJ1-1, with 7 positions matching TRBD1. V was clipped by 5 bases and J by 10 bases; unmatched bases: 19. The CDR3 is 15 residues long. Germline CDR1 and CDR2: SQVTM and ANQGSEA. CDR3 sequence (DNA): TGCAGCGTTTCGCGGACAGGAAGCTTGAACGGGGGAGCTTTCTTT. Its translation: CSVSRTGSLNGGAFF.

V and J are TRBV7-9 and TRBJ2-4; D may be TRBD1 or TRBD2 (6 bases each). Per the germline V gene, CDR1 is SEHNR and CDR2 is FQNEAQ (reference sequence). This CDR3 comprises 14 residues. Trimming shortened V by 5 bases and J by 8 bases, and 16 bases separated the two germline ends. CDR3 DNA sequence: TGTGCCAGCAGCCGCGACTTGGAGGGGGACATTCAGTACTTC. Its translation: CASSRDLEGDIQYF.

J is TRBJ1-4 and V is TRBV6-7; no firm D call. TRBV6-7 is an open reading frame whose function is uncertain. V lost 7 bases, J lost 3 bases, and 21 bases lay in between. The CDR3 extends over 17 amino acids. The CDR3 DNA sequence: TGTGCCAGCACCAATACAGAAAGACCTGATTCTAATGAAAAACTGTTTTTT. This gives the protein CASTNTERPDSNEKLFF.

CDR3 region: CSVESGQGYEQYF. The CDR3 DNA follows: TGCAGCGTTGAGAGCGGACAGGGTTACGAGCAGTACTTC. The chain employs TRBV29-1 and TRBJ2-7, with TRBD1 identical over 8 bases. The CDR3 spans 13 residues. V was clipped by 3 bases and J by 4 bases; unmatched bases: 5. In germline, CDR1 is SQVTM, CDR2 ANQGSEA.

V gene TRBV9 combines with J gene TRBJ2-1; 13 positions agree with TRBD2. The CDR3 is made up of 15 amino acids. The V gene end was trimmed by 4 bases and the J gene end by 6 bases; junction bases not matched to a gene: 4. Germline CDR1 SGDLS, CDR2 YYNGEE. The CDR3 region is CASSPTSGGRNEQFF. The CDR3 DNA reads as TGTGCCAGCAGCCCGACTAGCGGGGGGCGCAATGAGCAGTTCTTC.

This CDR3 reads CAISAQGGAGETQYF. CDR3 DNA: TGTGCCATCAGTGCCCAAGGGGGCGCGGGGGAGACCCAGTACTTC. The J gene is TRBJ2-5, the V gene TRBV10-3; TRBD1 might be the D (7 bases). Between the trimmed V and J ends, which lost 4 bases and 5 bases, there was a span of 17 bases. CDR3 size: 15 residues. CDR1 is ENHRY, CDR2 SYGVKD, per germline.

The chain has TRBV5-1 and TRBJ1-4, with 9 bases identical to TRBD1. The CDR3 contains 14 residues. The germline CDR1 and CDR2 sequences are SGHRS and YFSETQ. Trimming removed 5 bases from V and 8 bases from J; junction bases left unmatched: 7. CDR3 sequence reads: CASSYTGGEEKLFF. Here the CDR3 DNA reads TGCGCCAGCAGTTATACAGGGGGCGAGGAAAAACTGTTTTTT.

J is TRBJ1-2 and V is TRBV28, with D perhaps matching TRBD1 (6 bases). Germline CDR1 MDHEN, CDR2 SYDVKM. The V end lost 4 bases, the J end lost 7 bases, and 22 bases lay between the germline ends. This CDR3 spans 16 amino acids. The CDR3 DNA reads as TGTGCCAGCAGTTCCGTACGTACAGGGAAGTTGGGTGGCTACACCTTC. Protein sequence: CASSSVRTGKLGGYTF.

Points on this clone: Since a much larger clone is just one base distant, this may be a read error. The chain recombines TRBV5-6 with TRBJ2-7; D might be TRBD1 (6 bases). Trimming removed 0 bases at V and 3 bases at J, with 7 bases between. CDR1 and CDR2 from the germline V gene are SGHDT and YYEEEE. This CDR3 has 13 residues. CDR3: CASSLVQGYEQYF. Written as DNA, the CDR3 is TGTGCCAGCAGCTTGGTACAGGGCTACGAGCAGTACTTC.

The J gene is TRBJ1-1, the V gene TRBV28; 7 nucleotides align to TRBD1. V lost 2 bases and J lost 10; bases outside the gene matches: 7. CDR1 and CDR2 from the germline V gene are MDHEN and SYDVKM. This CDR3 comprises 13 residues. The DNA for the CDR3 is TGTGCCAGCAGTTTAAAGACAGGGAGAGGAGCTTTCTTT. Its translation: CASSLKTGRGAFF.

This clone was counted between two and nine times. J is TRBJ1-2 and V is TRBV7-9; 8 bases line up with TRBD1. CDR1 is SEHNR, CDR2 FQNEAQ, per germline (reference sequence). The ends lost 1 base at V and 6 bases at J; junction bases unmatched: 7. The CDR3 is made up of 15 amino acids. CDR3 amino acids: CASSLGSGTGDGYTF. The DNA of the CDR3 is TGTGCCAGCAGCTTAGGGAGTGGGACAGGAGATGGCTACACCTTC.

The V call is TRBV30, the J call TRBJ2-1; weak D call: TRBD2 (6 bases). Germline V gene data show CDR1 as GTSNPN and CDR2 as SVGIG (reference sequence). Trimming shortened V by 0 bases and J by 4 bases, and 10 bases separated the two germline ends. CDR3 length: 14 residues. CDR3: CAWSVLATYNEQFF. CDR3 sequence (DNA): TGTGCCTGGAGTGTCCTAGCGACGTACAATGAGCAGTTCTTC.

This clone was recorded a few times. This CDR3 reads CASTSLGQGQTGYTF. The CDR3 bases are TGTGCCAGCACCTCGTTGGGACAGGGACAAACTGGCTACACCTTC. The J gene is TRBJ1-2, the V gene TRBV2, with 9 bases aligning to TRBD1. The J segment lost 7 bases and the V segment lost 7 bases, leaving 13 bases of the junction unmatched. The CDR3 spans 15 residues. Germline V lookup: CDR1 SNHLY, CDR2 FYNNEI.

The genes are TRBV7-3 and TRBJ1-2; D gene ambiguous. CDR3 length: 16 amino acids. Trimming removed 2 bases from V and 0 bases from J, with 13 bases in between. Germline lookup yields CDR1 SGHTA and CDR2 FQGTGA. The CDR3 nucleotides are TGTGCCAGCAGCTTATCGGGAACAGCAGCTAACTATGGCTACACCTTC. Its protein is CASSLSGTAANYGYTF.

This clone was observed at least ten times. This same CDR3 is encoded by further DNA sequences in the sample. The V gene is TRBV28, the J gene TRBJ2-3; D is perhaps TRBD2 (7 bases). The germline gives CDR1 MDHEN, CDR2 SYDVKM. V was shortened by 6 bases and J by 4 bases, with 11 bases between the two germline ends. The CDR3 consists of 13 residues. DNA for the CDR3: TGTGCCAGCAGCCCGGGGGGCCCAGATACGCAGTATTTT. Protein sequence: CASSPGGPDTQYF.